The clone carrying this T cell receptor (beta chain) was observed many times. This specimen belongs to a study of CD8 T cells in ankylosing spondylitis. TCRdb passed the 5' RACE reads through MiXCR, listing each CDR3 protein once. The sample contains about 340,000 distinct CDR3 sequences, over 12% of which appear only once. The germline V gene encodes CDR1 SGDLS and CDR2 YYNGEE. The junction had 8 bases not matched to a gene; V was cut back by 8 bases and J by 4 bases. The CDR3 is made up of 13 amino acids. The sample consisted of blood, either unsorted or a sorted T cell fraction (not recorded which). The source is a male donor with ankylosing spondylitis or in good health (not recorded which). The rearrangement joins TRBV9 to TRBJ2-5; 7 bases agree with TRBD2. CDR3 DNA sequence: TGTGCCAGTTCCCCGGGGGGAGGAGAGACCCAGTACTTC. Translating it yields CASSPGGGETQYF.